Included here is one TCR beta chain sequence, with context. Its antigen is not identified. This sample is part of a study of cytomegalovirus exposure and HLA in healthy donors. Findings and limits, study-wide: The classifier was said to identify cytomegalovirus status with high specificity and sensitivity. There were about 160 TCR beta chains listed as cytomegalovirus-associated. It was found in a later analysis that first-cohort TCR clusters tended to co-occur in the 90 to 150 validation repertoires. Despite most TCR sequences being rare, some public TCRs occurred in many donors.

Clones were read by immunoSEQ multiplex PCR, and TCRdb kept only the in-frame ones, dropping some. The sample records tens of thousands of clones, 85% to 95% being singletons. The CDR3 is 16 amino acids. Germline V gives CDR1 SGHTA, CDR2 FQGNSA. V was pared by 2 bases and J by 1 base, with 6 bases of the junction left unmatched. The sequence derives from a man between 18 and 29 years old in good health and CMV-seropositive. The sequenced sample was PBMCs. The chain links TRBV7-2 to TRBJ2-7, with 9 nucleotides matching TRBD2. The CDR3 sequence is CASSLIGLAGSYEQYF. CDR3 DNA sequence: TGTGCCAGCAGCTTAATCGGGCTAGCGGGATCCTACGAGCAGTACTTC.